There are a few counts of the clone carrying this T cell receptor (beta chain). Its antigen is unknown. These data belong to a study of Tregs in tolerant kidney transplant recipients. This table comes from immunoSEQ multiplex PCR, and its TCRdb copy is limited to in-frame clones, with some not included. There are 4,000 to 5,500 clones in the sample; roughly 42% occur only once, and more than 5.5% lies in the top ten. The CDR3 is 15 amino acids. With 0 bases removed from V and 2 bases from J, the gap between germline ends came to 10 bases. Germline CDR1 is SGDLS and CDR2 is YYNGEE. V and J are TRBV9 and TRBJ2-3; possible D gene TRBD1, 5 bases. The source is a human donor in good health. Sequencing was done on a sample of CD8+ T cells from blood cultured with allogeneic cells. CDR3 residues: CASSVGSRDTDTQYF. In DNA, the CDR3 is TGTGCCAGCAGCGTAGGTTCCAGGGACACAGATACGCAGTATTTT.